The 25 T cell receptor beta chains reported below all come from one sample, sequenced in a study of breast tumors, draining lymph nodes, adjacent tissues. TCRdb fed the multiplex PCR reads into MiXCR, producing one record per CDR3 protein. Found here are approximately 88,000 distinct CDR3 sequences, around 28% of them singletons; the top ten hold over 6.5%. The lymph nodes were axillary draining lymph nodes from breast cancer patients. The sequenced sample was axillary lymph node tissue. The receptor source for this set is a female donor with breast cancer. Some clones in this sample may be carry-over from other donors' samples.

J is TRBJ2-5 and V is TRBV27; TRBD2 might be the D (5 bases). The CDR3 extends over 13 amino acids. The germline CDR1 and CDR2 sequences are MNHEY and SMNVEV (reference sequence). V was shortened by 2 bases and J by 5 bases, with 9 bases between the two germline ends. The CDR3 DNA sequence: TGTGCCAGCAGTTTAATTAGAGGGGAGACCCAGTACTTC. Translating gives CASSLIRGETQYF.

This clonotype was observed many times. The V call is TRBV11-1, the J call TRBJ2-5; a weak D match, TRBD1 (6 bases). Deletions cut 6 bases from V and 1 base from J, with 18 bases between. Germline V gene lookup returns CDR1 SGHAT and CDR2 FQDESV (reference sequence). The length of the CDR3 is 16 residues. CDR3 sequence reads: CASRKHQGQGQETQYF. In DNA, the CDR3 is TGTGCCAGCAGAAAACACCAGGGGCAGGGCCAAGAGACCCAGTACTTC.

Many counts were recorded for this clonotype. V gene TRBV12-3 or TRBV12-4 combines with J gene TRBJ2-7; D is perhaps TRBD1 (5 bases). The germline V and J ends were trimmed by 5 bases and 2 bases, with 13 bases remaining between them. CDR3 size: 14 residues. CDR3 protein: CASSRQLRPYEQYF. The CDR3 region has the DNA TGTGCCAGCAGTCGACAGTTACGTCCCTACGAGCAGTACTTC.

This clonotype was found many times. The V gene is TRBV3-1, the J gene TRBJ1-2; TRBD1 matches 11 bases. The V gene's germline CDR1 is LGHDT and CDR2 YNNKEL (reference sequence). The V gene end was trimmed by 0 bases and the J gene end by 8 bases; junction bases not matched to a gene: 2. This CDR3 contains 14 residues. Written as DNA, the CDR3 is TGTGCCAGCAGCCAAGAGGACAGGGGGCAAGGCTACACCTTC. It codes for CASSQEDRGQGYTF.

This clonotype was found once. The V and J genes are TRBV20-1 and TRBJ2-6; no definite D call. The CDR3 is 17 residues long. V shed 7 bases and J shed 0 bases, with 19 bases lying between them. From germline, CDR1 is DFQATT and CDR2 SNEGSKA (reference sequence). The chain's CDR3 is CSGGSPGLCSGANVLTF. The CDR3 DNA reads TGCAGTGGGGGTAGCCCCGGGCTGTGCTCTGGGGCCAACGTCCTGACTTTC.

The genes are TRBV7-3 and TRBJ1-2; the D is unclear. The CDR3 covers 13 residues. CDR1 SGHTA and CDR2 FQGTGA come from the germline V gene. The V end was cut by 6 bases, the J end by 1 base, with 9 bases between. The CDR3: CASREGFNYGYTF. The CDR3 coding sequence is TGTGCCAGCAGGGAGGGCTTTAACTATGGCTACACCTTC.

This clonotype was counted many times. The chain recombines TRBV29-1 with TRBJ2-1, with D tentatively TRBD1 (6 bases). Germline assignment: CDR1 SQVTM and CDR2 ANQGSEA. This CDR3 is 11 amino acids long. Trimming took 4 bases from V and 13 from J, leaving 14 bases between them. The chain's CDR3 is CSVVFWDTQFF. The CDR3 DNA reads TGCAGCGTTGTGTTCTGGGACACACAGTTCTTC.

With regard to this clonotype: The junction differs from germline at one of its ends, possibly a read error. The rearrangement links TRBV11-2 to TRBJ2-1, with no clear D. The germline V gene encodes CDR1 SGHAT and CDR2 FQNNGV. CDR3 size: 14 residues. This CDR3 reads CASSLDGRRVGQLF. The CDR3 coding sequence is TGTGCCAGCAGCTTAGATGGCCGACGCGTTGGGCAGCTCTTC.

This clonotype was found many times. The chain carries TRBV27 and TRBJ2-7; a weak D match, TRBD2 (5 bases). Germline loops: CDR1 MNHEY, CDR2 SMNVEV (reference sequence). Trimming shortened V by 4 bases and J by 1 base, and 11 bases separated the two germline ends. This CDR3 is built from 14 residues. The CDR3 DNA reads TGTGCCAGCAGTTCCGCTAGCAATTCCTACGAGCAGTACTTC. Translation gives CASSSASNSYEQYF.

This clonotype has a count of ten or more. A much more abundant neighbour one base away suggests this may be a read error. CDR3 sequence (DNA): TGCAGTGCTAGGACAGGGGATGGGGGAACCACCATATATTTT. Translating gives CSARTGDGGTTIYF. The rearrangement links TRBV20-1 to TRBJ1-3; 8 nucleotides line up with TRBD1. From germline, CDR1 is DFQATT and CDR2 SNEGSKA (reference sequence). The CDR3 runs 14 residues.

This clonotype was picked up many times. This sequence joins TRBV7-9 and TRBJ2-7, with 7 bases aligning to TRBD1. With 5 bases clipped from V and 5 bases from J, the junction kept 18 bases outside the gene matches. The CDR3 covers 17 residues. CDR1 and CDR2 from the germline V gene are SEHNR and FQNEAQ (reference sequence). CDR3 residues: CASSPRDRARLLHEQYF. The CDR3 coding sequence is TGTGCCAGCAGCCCCCGAGACAGGGCAAGACTTCTTCACGAGCAGTACTTC.

This clonotype was seen ten or more times. The J gene is TRBJ1-2, the V gene TRBV7-9, with D hard to call. Germline values: CDR1 SEHNR, CDR2 FQNEAQ (reference sequence). Trimming removed 3 bases from V and 10 bases from J, with 9 bases in between. The CDR3 is 11 residues long. The CDR3, as DNA: TGTGCCAGCAGCTTGAGGCAGATCTACACCTTC. Protein sequence: CASSLRQIYTF. The complete variable domain, with remaining parts taken from reference TRBV7-9 and TRBJ1-2, reads DTGVSQNPRHKITKRGQNVTFRCDPISEHNRLYWYRQTLGQGPEFLTYFQNEAQLEKSRLLSDRFSAERPKGSFSTLEIQRTEQGDSAMYLCASSLRQIYTFGSGTRLTVV.

J is TRBJ1-6 and V is TRBV9; 10 bases match TRBD1. Germline V gives CDR1 SGDLS, CDR2 YYNGEE. The J segment lost 7 bases and the V segment lost 0 bases, leaving 7 bases of the junction unmatched. The CDR3 length is 17 residues. CDR3 sequence (DNA): TGTGCCAGCAGCGTAGACCCCGGGACAGGGGAAAATTCACCCCTCCACTTT. This encodes CASSVDPGTGENSPLHF.

This clonotype has ten or more counts. The V and J genes are TRBV9 and TRBJ2-7; 10 bases line up with TRBD2. The V segment lost 3 bases and the J segment 4 bases; nucleotides outside the gene matches: 7. Germline V gene lookup returns CDR1 SGDLS and CDR2 YYNGEE. The length of the CDR3 is 15 residues. The CDR3 DNA follows: TGTGCCAGCAGCGCAACTAGCGGGACAACTTACGAGCAGTACTTC. Translating gives CASSATSGTTYEQYF.

This clonotype was observed many times. The rearrangement links TRBV30 to TRBJ1-2; D gene unclear. Trimming stripped 2 bases from V and 6 bases from J, with 13 bases between. Germline V CDR1 and CDR2: GTSNPN, SVGIG (reference sequence). CDR3 length: 13 amino acids. CDR3 loop: CAWSLYQENGYTF. CDR3 coding DNA: TGTGCCTGGAGTCTCTACCAGGAAAATGGCTACACCTTC.

Ten or more counts support this clonotype. V gene TRBV6-5 combines with J gene TRBJ1-2; D unclear. The CDR3 is 13 residues long. The ends were cut back, 6 bases at V and 0 bases at J, with 8 bases in the middle. Looked up from germline, CDR1 is MNHEY and CDR2 is SVGAGI. The CDR3 region is CASSRHPNYGYTF. The CDR3 DNA reads as TGTGCCAGCAGCCGACACCCTAACTATGGCTACACCTTC.

This clonotype was counted only a few times. The chain is built from TRBV5-8 and TRBJ2-1, with 7 bases that match TRBD2. CDR1 is SGHTS, CDR2 YDEGEE, per germline. The CDR3 contains 15 residues. V trimming: 4 bases; J trimming: 6 bases; junction bases outside the gene matches: 10. Written as DNA, the CDR3 is TGTGCCAGCAGCATCCCCACGACTAGCTCCAATGAGCAGTTCTTC. Its translation: CASSIPTTSSNEQFF.

This clonotype was detected many times. The chain uses TRBV19 and TRBJ2-4; 10 bases align to TRBD2. The V gene's germline CDR1 is LNHDA and CDR2 SQIVND (reference sequence). CDR3 size: 15 residues. The ends lost 8 bases at V and 0 bases at J; junction bases unmatched: 4. The CDR3 is CASDSGGIAKNIQYF. In nucleotides, the CDR3 is TGTGCCAGTGATAGCGGGGGGATAGCCAAAAACATTCAGTACTTC. Together with reference TRBV19 and TRBJ2-4, the CDR3 gives the full variable domain: DGGITQSPKYLFRKEGQNVTLSCEQNLNHDAMYWYRQDPGQGLRLIYYSQIVNDFQKGDIAEGYSVSREKKESFPLTVTSAQKNPTAFYLCASDSGGIAKNIQYFGAGTRLSVL.

With regard to this clonotype: One end of the junction fails to match germline, which may point to a read error. The chain employs TRBV7-8 and TRBJ2-1; D tentatively reads TRBD1 or TRBD2 (6 bases each). CDR3 length: 15 residues. Germline V CDR1 and CDR2: SGHVS, FQNEAQ. CDR3 amino acids: CASSLRGPSYDEQFF. DNA for the CDR3: TGTGCCAGCAGCTTACGGGGGCCCTCCTACGATGAGCAGTTCTTC.

The chain joins TRBV9 to TRBJ1-2; possible D gene TRBD1, 6 bases. The CDR3 contains 14 residues. V lost 2 bases to trimming and J lost 6 bases, with 14 bases between them. Germline lookup yields CDR1 SGDLS and CDR2 YYNGEE. The CDR3 is CASSVAETGNGYTF. The CDR3 DNA follows: TGTGCCAGCAGCGTCGCCGAGACAGGTAATGGCTACACCTTC.

This clonotype has a handful of counts. The rearrangement joins TRBV7-9 to TRBJ1-1; TRBD1 might be the D (6 bases). This CDR3 has 13 amino acids. Germline loops: CDR1 SEHNR, CDR2 FQNEAQ (reference sequence). V lost 9 bases to trimming and J lost 2 bases, with 13 bases between them. The CDR3 spells CASTRTDNTEAFF. CDR3 DNA sequence: TGTGCCAGTACAAGGACAGATAACACTGAAGCTTTCTTT. Looking up the rest from reference TRBV7-9 and TRBJ1-1 gives the full variable domain: DTGVSQNPRHKITKRGQNVTFRCDPISEHNRLYWYRQTLGQGPEFLTYFQNEAQLEKSRLLSDRFSAERPKGSFSTLEIQRTEQGDSAMYLCASTRTDNTEAFFGQGTRLTVV.

This clonotype was observed a few times. The V and J genes are TRBV5-4 and TRBJ2-6; D may be TRBD1 (6 bases). This CDR3 region has 17 residues. Trimming took off 6 bases at V and 0 bases at J, with 16 bases between the two ends. Germline V gene data show CDR1 as SGHNT and CDR2 as YYREEE (reference sequence). The CDR3 DNA is TGTGCCAGCACCCAGAAGAGGACAGCCTCTGGGGCCAACGTCCTGACTTTC. Translation gives CASTQKRTASGANVLTF.

In its sample, this clonotype was seen many times. The gene calls are TRBV19 and TRBJ2-7; possibly TRBD1 or TRBD2 for D (5 bases each). The CDR3 contains 14 residues. CDR1 and CDR2 (germline): LNHDA, SQIVND (reference sequence). The V gene lost 2 bases and the J gene lost 2 bases, with 10 bases spanning the gap. CDR3 in amino acids: CASSIRDRAYEQYF. In nucleotides, the CDR3 is TGTGCCAGTAGTATAAGGGACCGTGCCTACGAGCAGTACTTC.

The rearrangement uses TRBV10-3 and TRBJ1-6; possibly TRBD1 for D (5 bases). Trimming took off 2 bases at V and 10 bases at J, with 9 bases between the two ends. The CDR3 has 13 amino acids. Germline-derived CDR1 and CDR2 are ENHRY and SYGVKD. The CDR3 nucleotides read TGTGCCATCAGTGAGGAGGGGATCTCACCCCTCCACTTT. Translating gives CAISEEGISPLHF.

The chain couples TRBV29-1 to TRBJ2-5, with D possibly being TRBD1 (5 bases). Per germline, CDR1 SQVTM and CDR2 ANQGSEA. The V end was cut by 3 bases, the J end by 5 bases, with 16 bases between. The CDR3 is made up of 14 amino acids. Written as DNA, the CDR3 is TGCAGCGTTGACCTTTCAGGGAAAGGGGAGACCCAGTACTTC. This sequence encodes CSVDLSGKGETQYF.